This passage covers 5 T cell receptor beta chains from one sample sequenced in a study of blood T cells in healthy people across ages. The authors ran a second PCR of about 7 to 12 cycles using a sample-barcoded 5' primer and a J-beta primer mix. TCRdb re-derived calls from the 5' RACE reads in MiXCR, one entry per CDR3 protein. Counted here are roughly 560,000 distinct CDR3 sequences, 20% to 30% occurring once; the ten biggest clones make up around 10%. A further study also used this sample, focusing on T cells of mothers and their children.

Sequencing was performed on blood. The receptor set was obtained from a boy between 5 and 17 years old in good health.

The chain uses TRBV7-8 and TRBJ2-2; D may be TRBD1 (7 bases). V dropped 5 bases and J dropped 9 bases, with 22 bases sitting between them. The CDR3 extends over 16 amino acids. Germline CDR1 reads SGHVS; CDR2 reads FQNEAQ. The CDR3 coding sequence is TGTGCCAGCAGCATCGCGGGACAGCCCTCCGGCCGGGAGCTGTTTTTT. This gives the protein CASSIAGQPSGRELFF.

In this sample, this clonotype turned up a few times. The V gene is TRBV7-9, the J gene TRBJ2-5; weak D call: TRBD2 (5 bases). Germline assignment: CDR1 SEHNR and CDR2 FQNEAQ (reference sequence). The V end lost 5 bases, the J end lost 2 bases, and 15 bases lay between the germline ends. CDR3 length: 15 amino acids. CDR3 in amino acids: CASSPGPGNQETQYF. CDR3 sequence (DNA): TGTGCCAGCAGCCCGGGCCCCGGGAATCAAGAGACCCAGTACTTC.

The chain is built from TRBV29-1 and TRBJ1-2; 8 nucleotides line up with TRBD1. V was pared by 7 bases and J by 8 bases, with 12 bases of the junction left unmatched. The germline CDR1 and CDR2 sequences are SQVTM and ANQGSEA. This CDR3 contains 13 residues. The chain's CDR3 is CSAALQGAAGYTF. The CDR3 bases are TGCAGCGCCGCACTTCAGGGGGCGGCGGGCTACACCTTC.

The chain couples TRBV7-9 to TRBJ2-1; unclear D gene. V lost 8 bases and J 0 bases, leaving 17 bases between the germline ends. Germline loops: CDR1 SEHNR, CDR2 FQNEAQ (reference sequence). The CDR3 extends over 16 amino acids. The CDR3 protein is CASSRGPSSSYNEQFF. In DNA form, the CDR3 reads TGTGCCAGCTCCCGTGGTCCCTCGAGCTCCTACAATGAGCAGTTCTTC.

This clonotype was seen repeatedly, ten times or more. The chain's CDR3 is CSARGASGRSSYEQYF. The DNA of the CDR3 is TGCAGTGCTAGAGGGGCTAGCGGGAGGTCTTCCTACGAGCAGTACTTC. The chain is built from TRBV20-1 and TRBJ2-7, with 11 bases aligning to TRBD2. Germline-derived CDR1 and CDR2 are DFQATT and SNEGSKA (reference sequence). J gave up 1 base and V 1 base, and 6 bases lay outside the gene matches. There are 16 residues in the CDR3.